These T cell receptor beta chains were read from a single sample in a study of T cell responses to AZD1222 COVID-19 vaccine. Sequencing was performed with immunoSEQ multiplex PCR; in TCRdb, only in-frame clones are kept and a portion is missing. The sample carries 150,000 to 200,000 clones, 88% recorded once. This material consisted of peripheral blood, taken 28 days after the second AZD1222 dose. Source of these receptors: an adult who received the AZD1222 COVID-19 vaccine. Both conserved end residues are part of each CDR3. Fields, in order: V gene, D gene, CDR3 protein. A D gene is named only where the DNA matches it firmly.

TRBV18	TRBD1	CASSPGQGVHLSTDTQYF
TRBV7-3	-	CASSLGRQETQYF
TRBV18	-	CASSPPSVQVGNEQFF
TRBV7-6	-	CASSPSVGGMNTEAFF
TRBV2	-	CASSEAPAVQETQYF
TRBV6-4	-	CASSEGSFYEQYF
TRBV9	-	CASSVEGQGPGELFF
TRBV19	TRBD2	CASRNQRGVGTGELFF
TRBV4-1	-	CASSQDVGRLGYTF
TRBV10-3	TRBD1	CAIREGTGGNQPQHF
TRBV6-1	-	CASSKAATNEKLFF
TRBV2	TRBD1	CASSRTGRDAGELFF
TRBV18	-	CASSPPLSTDTQYF
TRBV7-9	-	CASSTTNSPLHF
TRBV9	-	CASSGRSPGQKGNTIYF
TRBV18	-	CASSPSGRSVTDTQYF